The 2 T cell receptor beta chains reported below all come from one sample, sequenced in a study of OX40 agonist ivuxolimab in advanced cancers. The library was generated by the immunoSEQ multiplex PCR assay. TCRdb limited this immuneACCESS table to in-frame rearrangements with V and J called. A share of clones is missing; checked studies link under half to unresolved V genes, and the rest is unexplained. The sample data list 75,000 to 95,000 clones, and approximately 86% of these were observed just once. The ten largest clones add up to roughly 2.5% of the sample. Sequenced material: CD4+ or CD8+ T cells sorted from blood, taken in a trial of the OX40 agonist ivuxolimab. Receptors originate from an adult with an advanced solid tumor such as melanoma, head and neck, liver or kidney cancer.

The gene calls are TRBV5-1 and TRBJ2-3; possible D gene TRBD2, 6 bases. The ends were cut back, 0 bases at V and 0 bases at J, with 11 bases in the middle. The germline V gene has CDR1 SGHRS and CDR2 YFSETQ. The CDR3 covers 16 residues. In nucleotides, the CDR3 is TGCGCCAGCAGCTTGGGAGTGGGGACTAGCACAGATACGCAGTATTTT. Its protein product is CASSLGVGTSTDTQYF.

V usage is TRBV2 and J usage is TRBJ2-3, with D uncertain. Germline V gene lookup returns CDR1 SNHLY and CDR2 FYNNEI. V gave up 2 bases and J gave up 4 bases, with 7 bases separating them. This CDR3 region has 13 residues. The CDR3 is CASSEHRADTQYF. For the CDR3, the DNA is TGTGCCAGCAGTGAACACCGGGCAGATACGCAGTATTTT. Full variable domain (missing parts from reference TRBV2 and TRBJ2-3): EPEVTQTPSHQVTQMGQEVILRCVPISNHLYFYWYRQILGQKVEFLVSFYNNEISEKSEIFDDQFSVERPDGSNFTLKIRSTKLEDSAMYFCASSEHRADTQYFGPGTRLTVL.